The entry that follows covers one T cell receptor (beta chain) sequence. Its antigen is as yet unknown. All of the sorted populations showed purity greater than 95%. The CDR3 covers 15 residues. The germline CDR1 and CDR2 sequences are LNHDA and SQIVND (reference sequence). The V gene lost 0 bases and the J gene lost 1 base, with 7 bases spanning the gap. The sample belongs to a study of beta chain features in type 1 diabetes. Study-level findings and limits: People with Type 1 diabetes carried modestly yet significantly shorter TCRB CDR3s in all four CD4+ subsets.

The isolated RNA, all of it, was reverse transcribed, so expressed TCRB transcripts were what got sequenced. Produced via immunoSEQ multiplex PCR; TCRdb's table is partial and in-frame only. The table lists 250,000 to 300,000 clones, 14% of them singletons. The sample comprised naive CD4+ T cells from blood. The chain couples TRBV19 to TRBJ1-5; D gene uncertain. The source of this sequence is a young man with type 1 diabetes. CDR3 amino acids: CASSIDRGSNQPQHF. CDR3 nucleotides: TGTGCCAGTAGTATAGATCGCGGGAGCAATCAGCCCCAGCATTTT.